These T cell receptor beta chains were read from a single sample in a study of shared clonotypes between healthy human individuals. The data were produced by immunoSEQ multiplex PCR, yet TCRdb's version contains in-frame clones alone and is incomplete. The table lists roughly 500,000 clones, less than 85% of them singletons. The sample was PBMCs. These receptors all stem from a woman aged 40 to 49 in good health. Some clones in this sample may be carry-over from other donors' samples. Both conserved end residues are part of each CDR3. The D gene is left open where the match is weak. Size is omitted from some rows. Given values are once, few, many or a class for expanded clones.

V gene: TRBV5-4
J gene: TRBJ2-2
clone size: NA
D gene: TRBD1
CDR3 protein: CASSLETGGNTGELFF
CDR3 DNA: TGTGCCAGCAGCTTGGAAACAGGGGGGAACACCGGGGAGCTGTTTTTT

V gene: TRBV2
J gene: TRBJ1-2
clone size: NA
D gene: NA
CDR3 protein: CASSEFEGADGYTF
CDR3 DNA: TGTGCCAGCAGTGAATTCGAGGGTGCGGATGGCTACACCTTC

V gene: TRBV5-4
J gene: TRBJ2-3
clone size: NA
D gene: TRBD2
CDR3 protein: CASRPPGGSSSTDTQYF
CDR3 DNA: TGTGCCAGCAGACCACCGGGGGGATCCTCTAGCACAGATACGCAGTATTTT

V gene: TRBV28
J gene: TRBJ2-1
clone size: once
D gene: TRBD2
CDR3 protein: CASTLGGSGTYNEQFF
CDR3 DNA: TGTGCCAGCACCTTGGGCGGGAGTGGGACCTACAATGAGCAGTTCTTC

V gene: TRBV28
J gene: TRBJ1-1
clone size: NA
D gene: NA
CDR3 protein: CASSPGVNTEAFF
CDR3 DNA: TGTGCCAGCAGTCCAGGGGTGAACACTGAAGCTTTCTTT

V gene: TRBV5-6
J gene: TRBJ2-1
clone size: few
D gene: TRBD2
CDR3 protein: CASSLGLAGLNEQFF
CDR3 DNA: TGTGCCAGCAGCTTAGGACTAGCGGGGCTCAATGAGCAGTTCTTC

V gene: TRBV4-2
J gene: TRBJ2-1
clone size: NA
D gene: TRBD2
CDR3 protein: CASSEGGRGAGDEQFF
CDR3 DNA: TGTGCCAGCAGCGAAGGCGGGCGGGGGGCCGGGGATGAGCAGTTCTTC

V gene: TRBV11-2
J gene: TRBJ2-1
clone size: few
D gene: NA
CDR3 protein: CASSRDSHLNEQFF
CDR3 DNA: TGTGCCAGCAGCCGGGACTCCCACTTAAATGAGCAGTTCTTC

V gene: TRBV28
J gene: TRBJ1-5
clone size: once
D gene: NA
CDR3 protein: CASRALDGSNQPQHF
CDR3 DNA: TGTGCCAGCAGAGCCCTGGACGGGAGCAATCAGCCCCAGCATTTT

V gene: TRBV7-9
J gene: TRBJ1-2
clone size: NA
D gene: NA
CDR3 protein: CASSPDTGSRYTF
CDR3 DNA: TGTGCCAGCAGCCCCGACACTGGTAGTCGCTACACCTTC

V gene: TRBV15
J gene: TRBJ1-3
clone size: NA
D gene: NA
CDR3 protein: CATSRDLGRFSGNTIYF
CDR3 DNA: TGTGCCACCAGCAGAGATTTAGGTCGATTCTCTGGAAACACCATATATTTT

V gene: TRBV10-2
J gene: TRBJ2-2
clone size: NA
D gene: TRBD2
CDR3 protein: CASRTSGSGTGELFF
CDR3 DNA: TGCGCCAGCCGGACTAGCGGGAGCGGCACCGGGGAGCTGTTTTTT

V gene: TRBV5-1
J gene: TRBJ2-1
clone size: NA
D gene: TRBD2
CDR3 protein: CASSLATSGSPAGDEQFF
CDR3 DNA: TGCGCCAGCAGCTTGGCAACTAGCGGGAGCCCCGCGGGAGATGAGCAGTTCTTC

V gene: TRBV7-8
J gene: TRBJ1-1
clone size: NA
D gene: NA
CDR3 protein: CASSAKAGVSEAFF
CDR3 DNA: TGTGCCAGCAGCGCAAAGGCAGGGGTTTCTGAAGCTTTCTTT

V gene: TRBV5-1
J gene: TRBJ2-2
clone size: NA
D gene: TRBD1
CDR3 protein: CASSLADRGEKGNTGELFF
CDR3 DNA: TGCGCCAGCAGCTTGGCCGACAGGGGAGAAAAGGGGAACACCGGGGAGCTGTTTTTT

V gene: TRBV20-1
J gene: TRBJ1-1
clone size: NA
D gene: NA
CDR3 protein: CSAPINTEAFF
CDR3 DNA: TGCAGTGCCCCTATCAACACTGAAGCTTTCTTT

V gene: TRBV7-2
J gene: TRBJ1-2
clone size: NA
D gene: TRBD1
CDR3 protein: CASNQGGLDGYTF
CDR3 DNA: TGTGCCAGCAACCAAGGGGGCTTGGATGGCTACACCTTC

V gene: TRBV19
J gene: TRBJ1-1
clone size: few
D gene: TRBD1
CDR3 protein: CASSTQNRGHTEAFF
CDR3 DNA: TGTGCCAGTAGTACACAGAACAGGGGGCACACTGAAGCTTTCTTT

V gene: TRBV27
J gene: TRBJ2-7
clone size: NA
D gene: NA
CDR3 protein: CASSLRTPAEQYF
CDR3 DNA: TGTGCCAGCAGTTTAAGGACGCCAGCCGAGCAGTACTTC

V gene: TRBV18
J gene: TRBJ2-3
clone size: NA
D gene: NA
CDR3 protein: CASSPPSETQYF
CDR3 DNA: TGTGCCAGCTCACCACCGTCCGAGACGCAGTATTTT

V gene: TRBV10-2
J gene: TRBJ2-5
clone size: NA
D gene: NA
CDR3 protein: CASISAGQETQYF
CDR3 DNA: TGCGCCAGCATTTCAGCGGGCCAAGAGACCCAGTACTTC

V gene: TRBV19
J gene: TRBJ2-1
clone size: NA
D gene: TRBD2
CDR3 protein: CASLAGGPSYNEQFF
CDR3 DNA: TGTGCCAGTCTAGCGGGAGGGCCATCCTACAATGAGCAGTTCTTC

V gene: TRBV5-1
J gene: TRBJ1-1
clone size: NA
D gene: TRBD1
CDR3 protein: CASSFGDSSEAFF
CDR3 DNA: TGCGCCAGCAGCTTCGGGGACAGCTCTGAAGCTTTCTTT

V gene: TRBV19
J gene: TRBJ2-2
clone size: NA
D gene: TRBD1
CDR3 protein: CASSTKPGTGKDAGELFF
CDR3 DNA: TGTGCCAGTAGTACCAAACCCGGGACAGGCAAAGACGCCGGGGAGCTGTTTTTT

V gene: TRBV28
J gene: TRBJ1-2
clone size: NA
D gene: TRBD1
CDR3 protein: CASTPLGQDNYGYTF
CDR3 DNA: TGTGCCAGCACCCCATTGGGACAGGATAACTATGGCTACACCTTC

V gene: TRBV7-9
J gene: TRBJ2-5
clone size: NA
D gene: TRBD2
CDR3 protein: CASSPRGAGTSGETQYF
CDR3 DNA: TGTGCCAGCAGCCCCCGGGGGGCAGGGACTAGCGGGGAGACCCAGTACTTC

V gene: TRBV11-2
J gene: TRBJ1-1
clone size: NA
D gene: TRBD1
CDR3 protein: CASSFRQGYTEAFF
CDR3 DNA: TGTGCCAGCAGCTTCCGACAGGGGTACACTGAAGCTTTCTTT

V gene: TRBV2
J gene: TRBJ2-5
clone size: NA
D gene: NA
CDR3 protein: CASSEGTSQETQYF
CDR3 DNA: TGTGCCAGCAGTGAAGGGACTTCCCAAGAGACCCAGTACTTC

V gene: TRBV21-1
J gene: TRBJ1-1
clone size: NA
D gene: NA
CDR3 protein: CASSKAYGVRGWNTEAFF
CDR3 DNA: TGTGCCAGCAGCAAAGCCTATGGCGTCCGGGGGTGGAACACTGAAGCTTTCTTT

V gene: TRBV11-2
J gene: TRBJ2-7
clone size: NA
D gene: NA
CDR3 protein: CASRAPFRSAYEQYF
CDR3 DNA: TGTGCCAGCAGGGCCCCGTTTCGGAGCGCCTACGAGCAGTACTTC

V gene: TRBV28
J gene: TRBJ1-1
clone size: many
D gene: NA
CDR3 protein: CASSLTLDTEAFF
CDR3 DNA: TGTGCCAGCAGTTTAACCCTAGACACTGAAGCTTTCTTT

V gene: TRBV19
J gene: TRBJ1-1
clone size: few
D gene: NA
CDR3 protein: CASSIRQNTEAFF
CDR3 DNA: TGTGCCAGTAGTATACGGCAGAACACTGAAGCTTTCTTT

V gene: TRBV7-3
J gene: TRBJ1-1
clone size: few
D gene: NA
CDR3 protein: CASSSHMDTEAFF
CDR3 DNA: TGTGCCAGCAGCTCCCACATGGACACTGAAGCTTTCTTT

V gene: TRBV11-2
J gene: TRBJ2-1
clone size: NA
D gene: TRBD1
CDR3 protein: CASSSSDRGDNEQFF
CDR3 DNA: TGTGCCAGCAGCTCATCGGACAGGGGTGACAATGAGCAGTTCTTC

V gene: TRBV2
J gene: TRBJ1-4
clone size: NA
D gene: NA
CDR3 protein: CASSELGLPNEKLFF
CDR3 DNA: TGTGCCAGCAGTGAATTGGGACTCCCTAATGAAAAACTGTTTTTT

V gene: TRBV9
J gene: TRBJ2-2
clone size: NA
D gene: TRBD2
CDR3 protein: CASSALTSGNTGELFF
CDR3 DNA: TGTGCCAGCAGCGCGCTGACTAGCGGGAATACCGGGGAGCTGTTTTTT

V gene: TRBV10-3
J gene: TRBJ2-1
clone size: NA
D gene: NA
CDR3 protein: CAIRGLANEQFF
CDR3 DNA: TGTGCCATCAGGGGACTTGCCAATGAGCAGTTCTTC

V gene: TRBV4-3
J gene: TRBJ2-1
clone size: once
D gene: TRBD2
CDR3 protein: CASSRRGGSYNEQFF
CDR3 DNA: TGCGCCAGCAGCCGTCGGGGGGGCTCCTACAATGAGCAGTTCTTC

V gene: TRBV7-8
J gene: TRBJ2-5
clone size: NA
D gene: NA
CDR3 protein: CASSMRSGAQTQYF
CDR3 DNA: TGTGCCAGCAGCATGCGCTCAGGGGCGCAGACCCAGTACTTC

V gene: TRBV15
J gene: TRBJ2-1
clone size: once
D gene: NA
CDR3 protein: CATSSSRGSGYNEQFF
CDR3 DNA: TGTGCCACCAGCAGCTCCCGAGGTAGCGGCTACAATGAGCAGTTCTTC

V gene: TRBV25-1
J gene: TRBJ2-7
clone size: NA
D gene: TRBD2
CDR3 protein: CASRGLAGSYEQYF
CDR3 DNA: TGTGCCAGCAGGGGACTAGCGGGATCCTACGAGCAGTACTTC

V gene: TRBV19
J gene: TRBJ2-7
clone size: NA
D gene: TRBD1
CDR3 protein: CASSTTGNEQYF
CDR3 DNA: TGTGCCAGTAGTACGACAGGGAACGAGCAGTACTTC

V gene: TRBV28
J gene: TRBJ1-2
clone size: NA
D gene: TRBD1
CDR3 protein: CASSTGGGFYGYTF
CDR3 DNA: TGTGCCAGCAGTACGGGAGGGGGCTTCTATGGCTACACCTTC

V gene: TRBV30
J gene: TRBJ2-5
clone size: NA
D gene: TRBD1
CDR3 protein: CAWSEGAQETQYF
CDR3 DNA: TGTGCCTGGAGTGAGGGGGCCCAAGAGACCCAGTACTTC

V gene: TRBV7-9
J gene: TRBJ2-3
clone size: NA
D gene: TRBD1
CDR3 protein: CASSLGGNTQYF
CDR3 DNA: TGTGCCAGCAGCCTAGGGGGCAATACGCAGTATTTT

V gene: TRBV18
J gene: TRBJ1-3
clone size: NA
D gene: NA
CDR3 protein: CASSTGSSGNTIYF
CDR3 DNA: TGTGCCAGCTCAACAGGGAGTTCTGGAAACACCATATATTTT

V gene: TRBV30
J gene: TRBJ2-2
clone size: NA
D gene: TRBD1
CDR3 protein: CAWSFRDRVTGELFF
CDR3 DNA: TGTGCCTGGAGTTTCCGGGACAGGGTCACCGGGGAGCTGTTTTTT

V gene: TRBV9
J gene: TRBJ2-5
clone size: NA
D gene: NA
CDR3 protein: CASSVGGLETQYF
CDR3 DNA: TGTGCCAGCAGCGTAGGGGGGCTAGAGACCCAGTACTTC

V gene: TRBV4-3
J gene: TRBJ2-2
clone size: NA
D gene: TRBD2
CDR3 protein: CASSQSGENTGELFF
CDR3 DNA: TGCGCCAGCAGCCAGAGCGGGGAGAACACCGGGGAGCTGTTTTTT

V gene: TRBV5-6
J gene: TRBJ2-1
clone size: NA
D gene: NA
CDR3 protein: CASSLASVSDNEQFF
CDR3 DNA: TGTGCCAGCAGCTTGGCCAGCGTTAGCGACAATGAGCAGTTCTTC

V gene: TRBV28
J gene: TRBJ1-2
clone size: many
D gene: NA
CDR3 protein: CAAEGLNYGYTF
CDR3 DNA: TGTGCAGCAGAGGGCCTTAACTATGGCTACACCTTC

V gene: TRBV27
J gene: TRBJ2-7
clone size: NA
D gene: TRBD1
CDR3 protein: CATRTGGSDEQYF
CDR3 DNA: TGTGCCACTAGGACAGGGGGCTCCGACGAGCAGTACTTC

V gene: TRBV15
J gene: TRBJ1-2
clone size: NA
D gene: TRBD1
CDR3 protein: CATSRVPTGRNGYTF
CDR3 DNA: TGTGCCACCAGCAGAGTACCGACAGGGAGGAATGGCTACACCTTC

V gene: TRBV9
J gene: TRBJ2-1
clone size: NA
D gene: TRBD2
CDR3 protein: CASSIGTSVGNEQFF
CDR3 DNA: TGTGCCAGCAGCATCGGGACTAGCGTTGGGAATGAGCAGTTCTTC

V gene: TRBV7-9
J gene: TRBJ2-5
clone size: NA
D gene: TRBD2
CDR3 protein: CASSQLAGGVRETQYF
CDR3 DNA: TGTGCCAGCAGCCAGCTAGCGGGAGGGGTGCGGGAGACCCAGTACTTC